The T cell receptor beta chain described here comes from a study of glioma-infiltrating T cells. There are 15 residues in the CDR3. J gave up 2 bases and V 5 bases, and 3 bases lay outside the gene matches. TCR alpha and beta CDR3 regions were amplified from RNA using iRepertoire nested multiplex PCR. MiXCR was run by TCRdb on the multiplex PCR reads, yielding one entry per CDR3 protein. The sample carries 15,000 to 20,000 distinct CDR3 sequences, 55% to 75% recorded once. J is TRBJ1-4 and V is TRBV12-3 or TRBV12-4; TRBD1 agrees at 9 bases. This clonotype originated in a human donor with low-grade glioma or glioblastoma, undergoing nonglioma brain surgery, or in good health (not recorded which). The sample comprised glioma tissue, nonneoplastic brain tissue, or PBMCs (not recorded which). CDR3 protein: CASSNRGLTNEKLFF. CDR3 DNA: TGTGCCAGCAGTAACAGGGGGCTTACTAATGAAAAACTGTTTTTT.